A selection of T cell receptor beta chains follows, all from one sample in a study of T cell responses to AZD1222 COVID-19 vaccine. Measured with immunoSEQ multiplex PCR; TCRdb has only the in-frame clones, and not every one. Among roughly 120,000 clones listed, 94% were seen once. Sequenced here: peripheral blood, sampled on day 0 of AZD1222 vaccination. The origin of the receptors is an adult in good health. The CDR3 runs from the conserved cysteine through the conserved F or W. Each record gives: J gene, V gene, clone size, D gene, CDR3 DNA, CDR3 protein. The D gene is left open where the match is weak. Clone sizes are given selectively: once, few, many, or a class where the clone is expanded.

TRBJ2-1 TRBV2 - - TGTGCCAGCAGTGAACTAGGGAGCTCCTACAATGAGCAGTTCTTC CASSELGSSYNEQFF
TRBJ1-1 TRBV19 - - TGTGCCAGTAGTACAACAGGGCTGAACACTGAAGCTTTCTTT CASSTTGLNTEAFF
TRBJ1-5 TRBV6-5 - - TGTGCCAGCAGAGAGAGGGGGGGAGGACAGCCCCAGCATTTT CASRERGGGQPQHF
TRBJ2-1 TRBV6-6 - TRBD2 TGTGCCAGCAGTCACCCATCGGATAGCGGGAGTGTCTACAATGAGCAGTTCTTC CASSHPSDSGSVYNEQFF
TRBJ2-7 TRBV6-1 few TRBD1 TGTGCCAGCAGTGAATTTGCGGGACAGGGGGCGAACGAGCAGTACTTC CASSEFAGQGANEQYF
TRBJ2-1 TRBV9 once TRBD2 TGTGCCAGCAGCGTAGTGCCTAGCGGGAGAGGGTCCTACAATGAGCAGTTCTTC CASSVVPSGRGSYNEQFF
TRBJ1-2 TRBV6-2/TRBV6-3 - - TGTGCCAGCAGCACGGACAGCCTCTATGGCTACACCTTC CASSTDSLYGYTF
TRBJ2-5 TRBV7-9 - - TGTGCCAGCAGCTTAACGACGGAGACCCAGTACTTC CASSLTTETQYF
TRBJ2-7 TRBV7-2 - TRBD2 TGTGCCAGCAGCTCCCTAGCGGGAGTCCAAGGGGAGCAGTACTTC CASSSLAGVQGEQYF
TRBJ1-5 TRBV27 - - TGTGCCAGCAGTTTGGTTGGCACCAATCAGCCCCAGCATTTT CASSLVGTNQPQHF
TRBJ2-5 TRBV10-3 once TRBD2 TGTGCCATCGGGAGTAGCGGGATTCAAGAGACCCAGTACTTC CAIGSSGIQETQYF
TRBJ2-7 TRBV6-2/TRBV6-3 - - TGTGCCAGCAGTTACCCGGCCCGGGCGGCCTACGAGCAGTACTTC CASSYPARAAYEQYF
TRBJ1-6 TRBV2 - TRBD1 TGTGCCAGCAGCTATCGTCCGGGACAGGCGCCCTTTCTTTATAATTCACCCCTCCACTTT CASSYRPGQAPFLYNSPLHF
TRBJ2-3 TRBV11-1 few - TGTGCCAGCAGCCCCCGTTTCCCTGGGACGGCAGATACGCAGTATTTT CASSPRFPGTADTQYF
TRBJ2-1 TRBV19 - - TGTGCCAGTAGTATACTCAGGGGTCTCTCCTACAATGAGCAGTTCTTC CASSILRGLSYNEQFF
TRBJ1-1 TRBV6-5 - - TGTGCCAGCAGTTCAAAATCGAACACTGAAGCTTTCTTT CASSSKSNTEAFF
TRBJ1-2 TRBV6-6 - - TGTGCCAGCAGCAAAGAAGTGGACGGTGGCTACACCTTC CASSKEVDGGYTF
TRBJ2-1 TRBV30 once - TGTGCCTGGAGTGGCCCCGGGGGGACAAAGCTCTTC CAWSGPGGTKLF
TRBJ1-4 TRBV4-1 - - TGCGCCAGCAGCCAAGATCCCGGTCCAACTAATGAAAAACTGTTTTTT CASSQDPGPTNEKLFF
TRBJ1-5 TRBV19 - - TGTGCCAGTAGCGGGGTAGGCGGCAATCAGCCCCAGCATTTT CASSGVGGNQPQHF
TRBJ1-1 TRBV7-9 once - TGTGCCAGCAGCTTAGGGACAAACACTGAAGCTTTCTTT CASSLGTNTEAFF
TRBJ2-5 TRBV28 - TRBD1 TGTGCCAGCATCGGGACAGGGAACGGAGAGACCCAGTACTTC CASIGTGNGETQYF
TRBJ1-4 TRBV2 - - TGTGCCAGCAGGGGTGAGGGAAATGAAAAACTGTTTTTT CASRGEGNEKLFF
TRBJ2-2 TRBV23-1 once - TGCGCCAGCAGTCAGGGTACCGGGGAGCTGTTTTTT CASSQGTGELFF
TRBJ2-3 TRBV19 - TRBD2 TGTGCCAGTAGTCAGCGGGATTCAGATACGCAGTATTTT CASSQRDSDTQYF
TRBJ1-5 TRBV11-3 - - TGTGCCAGCAGCCGTGAGGTCGGGGCCGGGCGAAGTCAGCCCCAGCATTTT CASSREVGAGRSQPQHF
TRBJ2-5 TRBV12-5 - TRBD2 TGTGCTAGTGGCTCGGGACTAGCGGGAGCTCTAGAGACCCAGTACTTC CASGSGLAGALETQYF
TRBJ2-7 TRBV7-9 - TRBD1 TGTGCCAGCAGCCCACGACAGGGGTACTACGAGCAGTACTTC CASSPRQGYYEQYF
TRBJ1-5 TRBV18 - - TGTGCCAGCTCATCGGCGTTGAGCAATCAGCCCCAGCATTTT CASSSALSNQPQHF
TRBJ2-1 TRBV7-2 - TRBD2 TGTGCCAGCAGCCTCAGCGGGAGTTACAATGAGCAGTTCTTC CASSLSGSYNEQFF
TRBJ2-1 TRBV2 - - TGTGCCAGCAGCTTCAATGAGCAGTTCTTC CASSFNEQFF
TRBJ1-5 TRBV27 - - TGTGCCAGCAGTTTATCCATCACAGGAAATCAGCCCCAGCATTTT CASSLSITGNQPQHF
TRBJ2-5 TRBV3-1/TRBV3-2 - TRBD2 TGTGCCAGCAGCCGTGCAGGACTAGCGGAGATCCAAGAGACCCAGTACTTC CASSRAGLAEIQETQYF
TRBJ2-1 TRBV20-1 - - TGCAGTGCTAGTTCGGAAGTGAATGAGCAGTTCTTC CSASSEVNEQFF
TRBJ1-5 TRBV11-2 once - TGTGCCAGCAGCTTAGACCGGATTGTGGGACAGCCCCAGCATTTT CASSLDRIVGQPQHF
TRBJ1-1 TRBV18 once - TGTGCCAGCTCACCACCGGCTGCGGCGGACACTGAAGCTTTCTTT CASSPPAAADTEAFF
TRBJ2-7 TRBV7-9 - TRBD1 TGTGCCAGCAGCCAACCCGGACAGGGGAGCCACGAGCAGTACTTC CASSQPGQGSHEQYF
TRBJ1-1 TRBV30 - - TGTGCCCAGAGGGGGGGGGCGCGCACTGAAGCTTTCTTT CAQRGGARTEAFF
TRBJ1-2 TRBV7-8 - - TGTGCCAGCAGCTTCACAGGGAGAGACTATGGCTACACCTTC CASSFTGRDYGYTF
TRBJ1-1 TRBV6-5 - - TGTGCCAGCAGTTCCCCAGGGAACACTGAAGCTTTCTTT CASSSPGNTEAFF
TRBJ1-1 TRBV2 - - TGTGCCAGCAGGGCCGGGGTAACTGAAGCTTTCTTT CASRAGVTEAFF
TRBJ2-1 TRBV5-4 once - TGTGCCAGCAGCACGCCTAGCGCCTCCTACAATGAGCAGTTCTTC CASSTPSASYNEQFF
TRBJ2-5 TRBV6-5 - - TGTGCCAGCAGTCCAGAGGGCATCACGCAGACCCAGTACTTC CASSPEGITQTQYF
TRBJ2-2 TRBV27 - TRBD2 TGTGCCAGCAGTTCCATGACTAGCGGGAGACGCACCGGGGAGCTGTTTTTT CASSSMTSGRRTGELFF
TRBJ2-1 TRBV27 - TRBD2 TGTGCCAGCAGGGGGGGAGCGGGGCGGCATGAGCAGTTCTTC CASRGGAGRHEQFF